Below, 14 T cell receptor beta chains from the same sample are listed, as sequenced in a study of T cells after yellow fever vaccination. TCRdb analysed the 5' RACE reads with MiXCR anew, one entry per CDR3 protein. The data show some 350,000 distinct CDR3 sequences, around a tenth seen once. The material sequenced was PBMCs, taken on the day of the first yellow fever vaccination. Receptors originate from a man aged 18 to 29 who received the YFV17D yellow fever vaccine.

This clonotype showed up just a few times. J is TRBJ2-7 and V is TRBV19; D possibly corresponds to TRBD1 (5 bases). Germline values: CDR1 LNHDA, CDR2 SQIVND (reference sequence). The CDR3 is 15 residues long. V shed 6 bases and J shed 2 bases, with 17 bases lying between them. This chain's CDR3 is CASRKTVLATYEQYF. CDR3 DNA: TGTGCCAGTAGGAAGACAGTACTCGCCACCTACGAGCAGTACTTC.

The table lists this clonotype with many counts. This chain links TRBV12-3 or TRBV12-4 with TRBJ2-7, with TRBD2 matching over 11 bases. The CDR3 has 13 amino acids. V gave up 1 base and J gave up 7 bases; unmatched junction bases: 0. This CDR3 reads CASSLGLAGEQYV. As DNA, the CDR3 is TGTGCCAGCAGTTTAGGACTAGCGGGGGAGCAGTACGTC.

The rearrangement joins TRBV20-1 to TRBJ2-3, with 8 bases that match TRBD1. Per germline, CDR1 DFQATT and CDR2 SNEGSKA (reference sequence). The CDR3 is 14 residues long. The junction had 5 bases not matched to a gene; V was cut back by 3 bases and J by 3 bases. The CDR3 sequence: CSASTRQGTDTQYF. Written as DNA, the CDR3 is TGCAGTGCTAGTACCCGACAGGGGACAGATACGCAGTATTTT.

The CDR3 DNA is TGTGCCAGCACCCTTTCCCCGACAGTCTACGAGCAGTACTTC. Translating it yields CASTLSPTVYEQYF. The rearrangement links TRBV5-6 to TRBJ2-7; D possibly corresponds to TRBD1 (5 bases). This CDR3 is built from 14 residues. V was clipped by 6 bases and J by 3 bases, with 16 bases between them. Looked up from germline, CDR1 is SGHDT and CDR2 is YYEEEE.

This rearrangement joins TRBV5-1 to TRBJ2-1; the D is unclear. The CDR3 contains 11 residues. Germline CDR1 reads SGHRS; CDR2 reads YFSETQ. V dropped 0 bases and J dropped 10 bases, with 5 bases sitting between them. Here the CDR3 DNA reads TGCGCCAGCAGCTTGGGACGGGAGCAGTTCTTC. Translated: CASSLGREQFF.

This clonotype has more than one count but fewer than ten. J is TRBJ2-5 and V is TRBV4-3; 10 bases map to TRBD2. The V gene end was trimmed by 4 bases and the J gene end by 4 bases; junction bases not matched to a gene: 6. The CDR3 has 15 amino acids. CDR1 is LGHNA and CDR2 is YSLEER in the germline V gene. CDR3 residues: CASSLWRLAGETQYF. In DNA, the CDR3 is TGCGCCAGCAGCCTCTGGAGACTAGCGGGAGAGACCCAGTACTTC.

This clonotype has just a few counts. The CDR3 protein is CASTSLGSGANVLTF. CDR3 bases: TGCGCCAGCACGTCGCTGGGTTCTGGGGCCAACGTCCTGACTTTC. This chain connects TRBV5-1 to TRBJ2-6; D ambiguous. V was clipped by 6 bases and J by 1 base, with 11 bases between them. The germline V gene has CDR1 SGHRS and CDR2 YFSETQ. CDR3 size: 15 residues. Full variable domain (rest looked up from reference TRBV5-1 and TRBJ2-6): KAGVTQTPRYLIKTRGQQVTLSCSPISGHRSVSWYQQTPGQGLQFLFEYFSETQRNKGNFPGRFSGRQFSNSRSEMNVSTLELGDSALYLCASTSLGSGANVLTFGAGSRLTVL.

The table lists this clonotype with a few counts. The V call is TRBV7-2, the J call TRBJ2-5; D is unclear. Looked up from germline, CDR1 is SGHTA and CDR2 is FQGNSA. The CDR3 spans 11 residues. V was clipped by 5 bases and J by 5 bases, with 6 bases between them. The CDR3 is CASSGWETQYF. The CDR3 DNA is TGTGCCAGCAGCGGATGGGAGACCCAGTACTTC.

This chain links TRBV12-3 or TRBV12-4 with TRBJ2-5, with a possible D match to TRBD2 (6 bases). The CDR3 covers 13 residues. Trimming shortened V by 7 bases and J by 2 bases, and 11 bases separated the two germline ends. CDR3 sequence reads: CASNGDFQETQYF. The CDR3 nucleotides are TGTGCCAGCAACGGGGACTTTCAAGAGACCCAGTACTTC.

This clonotype was observed a handful of times. The chain uses TRBV5-1 and TRBJ2-3; D is possibly TRBD1 or TRBD2 (5 bases each). This CDR3 contains 13 residues. V lost 4 bases and J lost 7, with 13 bases in between. Germline V gene sequence: CDR1 SGHRS, CDR2 YFSETQ. The CDR3 loop is CASSIPGHHTQYF. CDR3 nucleotides: TGCGCCAGCAGCATTCCGGGGCACCATACGCAGTATTTT.

This clonotype was detected a few times. V and J are TRBV5-1 and TRBJ2-3, with D uncertain. Deletions cut 0 bases from V and 0 bases from J, with 14 bases between. The CDR3 has 17 amino acids. Germline CDR1 is SGHRS and CDR2 is YFSETQ. The CDR3 DNA reads as TGCGCCAGCAGCTTGGCCAGTGGCCTAGTTAGCACAGATACGCAGTATTTT. Translating gives CASSLASGLVSTDTQYF.

This clonotype appeared a few times. The V call is TRBV4-1, the J call TRBJ1-2, with D perhaps matching TRBD1 (6 bases). The germline CDR1 and CDR2 sequences are MGHRA and YSYEKL. There are 14 residues in the CDR3. V lost 1 base and J lost 9, with 15 bases in between. In DNA form, the CDR3 reads TGCGCCAGCAGCCAAGTGGGGGGCGGCGGTCGCTACACCTTC. This gives the protein CASSQVGGGGRYTF.

This clonotype was found a few times. The genes are TRBV4-2 and TRBJ2-1; possibly TRBD2 for D (5 bases). The CDR3 contains 14 residues. The germline V and J ends were trimmed by 6 bases and 4 bases, with 13 bases remaining between them. Germline CDR1 is LGHNA and CDR2 is YNFKEQ. The CDR3 DNA sequence: TGTGCCAGCAGTCTGTCGAGGGAGTACAATGAGCAGTTCTTC. Translated, it gives CASSLSREYNEQFF.

The CDR3 nucleotides read TGCAGTGCTAGAATTCCCGGGGAGCTGTTTTTT. Its protein is CSARIPGELFF. The chain employs TRBV20-1 and TRBJ2-2; no clear D. The CDR3 contains 11 residues. Germline CDR1 DFQATT, CDR2 SNEGSKA (reference sequence). Trimming removed 2 bases from V and 6 bases from J, with 4 bases in between.